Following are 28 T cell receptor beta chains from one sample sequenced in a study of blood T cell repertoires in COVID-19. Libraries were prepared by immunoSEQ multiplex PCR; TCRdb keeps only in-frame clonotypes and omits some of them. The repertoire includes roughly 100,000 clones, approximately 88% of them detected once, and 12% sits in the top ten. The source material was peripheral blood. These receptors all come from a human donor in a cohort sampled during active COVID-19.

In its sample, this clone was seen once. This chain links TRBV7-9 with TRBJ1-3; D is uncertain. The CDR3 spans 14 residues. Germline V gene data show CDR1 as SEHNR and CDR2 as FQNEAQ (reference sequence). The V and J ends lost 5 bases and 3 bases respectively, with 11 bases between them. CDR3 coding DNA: TGTGCCAGCAGCATTTCCCCTCGTGGAAACACCATATATTTT. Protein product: CASSISPRGNTIYF.

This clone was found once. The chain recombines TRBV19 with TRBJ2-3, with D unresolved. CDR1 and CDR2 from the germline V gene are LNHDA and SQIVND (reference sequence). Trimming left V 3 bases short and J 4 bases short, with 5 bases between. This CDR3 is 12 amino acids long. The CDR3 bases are TGTGCCAGTAGTATCCCCGCAGATACGCAGTATTTT. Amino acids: CASSIPADTQYF.

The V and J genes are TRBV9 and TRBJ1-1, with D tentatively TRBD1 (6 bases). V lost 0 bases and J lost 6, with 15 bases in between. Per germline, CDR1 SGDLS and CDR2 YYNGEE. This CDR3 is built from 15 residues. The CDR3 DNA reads TGTGCCAGCAGCGTAGGTATAGGGGGTACCGCTGAAGCTTTCTTT. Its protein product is CASSVGIGGTAEAFF.

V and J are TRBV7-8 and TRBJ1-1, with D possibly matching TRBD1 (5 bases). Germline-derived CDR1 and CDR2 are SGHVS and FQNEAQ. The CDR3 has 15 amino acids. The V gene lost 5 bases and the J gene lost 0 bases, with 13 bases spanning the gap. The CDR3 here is CASSPRGGMNTEAFF. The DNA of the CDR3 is TGTGCCAGCAGCCCACGGGGGGGTATGAACACTGAAGCTTTCTTT.

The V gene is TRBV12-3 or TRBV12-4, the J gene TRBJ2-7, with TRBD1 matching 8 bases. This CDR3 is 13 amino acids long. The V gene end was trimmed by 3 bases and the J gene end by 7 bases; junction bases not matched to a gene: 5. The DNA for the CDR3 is TGTGCCAGCAGTTTTCAGGGGGCGGGTGAGCAGTACTTC. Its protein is CASSFQGAGEQYF.

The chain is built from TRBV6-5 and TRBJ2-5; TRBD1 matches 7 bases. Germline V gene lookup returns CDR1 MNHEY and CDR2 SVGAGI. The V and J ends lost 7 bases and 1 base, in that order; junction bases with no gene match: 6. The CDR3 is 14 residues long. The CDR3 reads CASTPTGAQETQYF. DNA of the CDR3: TGTGCCAGCACCCCCACAGGGGCCCAAGAGACCCAGTACTTC.

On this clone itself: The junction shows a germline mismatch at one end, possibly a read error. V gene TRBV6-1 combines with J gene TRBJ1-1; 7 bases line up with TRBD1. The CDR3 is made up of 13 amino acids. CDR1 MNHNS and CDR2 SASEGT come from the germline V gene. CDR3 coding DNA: TGTGCCAGCAGGGAAGGGGGCTACACTGAAGCTTTCTTT. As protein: CASREGGYTEAFF.

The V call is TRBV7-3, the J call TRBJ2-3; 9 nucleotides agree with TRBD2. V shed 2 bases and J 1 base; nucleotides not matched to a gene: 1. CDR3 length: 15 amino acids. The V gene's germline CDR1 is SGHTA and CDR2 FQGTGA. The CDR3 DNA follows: TGTGCCAGCAGCTTACCTAGCGGGGGCACAGATACGCAGTATTTT. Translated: CASSLPSGGTDTQYF.

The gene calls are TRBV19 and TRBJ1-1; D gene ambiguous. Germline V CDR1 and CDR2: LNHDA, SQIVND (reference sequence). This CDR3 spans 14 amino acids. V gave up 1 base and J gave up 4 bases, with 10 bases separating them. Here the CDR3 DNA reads TGTGCCAGTAGTATAGCCCCGGTCGGCACTGAAGCTTTCTTT. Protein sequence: CASSIAPVGTEAFF.

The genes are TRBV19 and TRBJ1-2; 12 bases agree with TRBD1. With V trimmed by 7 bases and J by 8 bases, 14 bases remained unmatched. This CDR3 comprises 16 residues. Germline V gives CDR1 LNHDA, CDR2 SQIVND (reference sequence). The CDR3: CASIPSRGQGARGYTF. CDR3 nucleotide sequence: TGTGCCAGTATTCCGTCGAGGGGACAGGGGGCGAGGGGCTACACCTTC.

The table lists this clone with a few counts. The CDR3 DNA follows: TGTGCCAGCAGCTTAATACAGGGGGCGAATGAGCAGTTCTTC. Amino acids: CASSLIQGANEQFF. The chain carries TRBV7-2 and TRBJ2-1; 9 nucleotides agree with TRBD1. Per germline, CDR1 SGHTA and CDR2 FQGNSA. The ends lost 2 bases at V and 7 bases at J; junction bases unmatched: 3. The CDR3 is made up of 14 amino acids.

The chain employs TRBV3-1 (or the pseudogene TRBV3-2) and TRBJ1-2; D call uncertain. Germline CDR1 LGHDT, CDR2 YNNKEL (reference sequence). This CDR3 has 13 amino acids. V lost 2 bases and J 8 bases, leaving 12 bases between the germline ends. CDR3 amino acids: CASSQRRGEGYTF. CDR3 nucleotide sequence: TGTGCCAGCAGCCAACGACGGGGAGAGGGCTACACCTTC.

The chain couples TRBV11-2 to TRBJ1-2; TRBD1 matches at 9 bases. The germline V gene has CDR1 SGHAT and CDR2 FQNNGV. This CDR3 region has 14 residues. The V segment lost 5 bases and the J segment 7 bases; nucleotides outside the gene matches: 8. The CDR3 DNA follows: TGTGCCAGCAGCCAAGGACAGGGGTTCGTTGGCTACACCTTC. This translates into CASSQGQGFVGYTF.

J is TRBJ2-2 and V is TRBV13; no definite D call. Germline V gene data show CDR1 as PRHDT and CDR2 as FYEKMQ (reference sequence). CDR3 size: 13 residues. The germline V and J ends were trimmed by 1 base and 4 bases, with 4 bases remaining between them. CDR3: CASSLVGTGELFF. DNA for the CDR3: TGTGCCAGCAGCTTAGTCGGCACCGGGGAGCTGTTTTTT.

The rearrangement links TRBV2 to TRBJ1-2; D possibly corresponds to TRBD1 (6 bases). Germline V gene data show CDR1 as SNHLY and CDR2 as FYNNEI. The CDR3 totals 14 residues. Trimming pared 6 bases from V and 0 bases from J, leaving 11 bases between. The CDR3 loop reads CASSRTASNYGYTF. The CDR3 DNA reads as TGTGCCAGCAGCCGGACAGCGTCTAACTATGGCTACACCTTC.

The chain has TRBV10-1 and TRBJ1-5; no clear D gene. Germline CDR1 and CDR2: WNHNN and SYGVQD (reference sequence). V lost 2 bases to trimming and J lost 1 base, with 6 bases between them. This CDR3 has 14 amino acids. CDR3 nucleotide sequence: TGCGCCAGCAGTGAGGCAGGCAGCAATCAGCCCCAGCATTTT. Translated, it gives CASSEAGSNQPQHF.

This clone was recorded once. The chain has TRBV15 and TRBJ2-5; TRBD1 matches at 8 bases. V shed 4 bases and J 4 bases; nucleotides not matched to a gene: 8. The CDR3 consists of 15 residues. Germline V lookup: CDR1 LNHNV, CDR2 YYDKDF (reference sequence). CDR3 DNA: TGTGCCACCAGCAAAAATAACAGGGGGTCAGAGACCCAGTACTTC. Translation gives CATSKNNRGSETQYF.

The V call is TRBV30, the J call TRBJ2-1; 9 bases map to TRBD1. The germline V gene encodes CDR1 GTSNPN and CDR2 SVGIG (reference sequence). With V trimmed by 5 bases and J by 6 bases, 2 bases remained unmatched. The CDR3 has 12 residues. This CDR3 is CAWGTGPNEQFF. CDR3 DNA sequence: TGTGCCTGGGGGACAGGGCCCAATGAGCAGTTCTTC.

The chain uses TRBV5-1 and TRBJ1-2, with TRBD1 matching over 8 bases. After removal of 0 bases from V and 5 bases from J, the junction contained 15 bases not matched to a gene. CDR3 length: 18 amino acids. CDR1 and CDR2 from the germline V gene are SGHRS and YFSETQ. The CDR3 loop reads CASSLAPGTGSSIYGYTF. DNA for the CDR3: TGCGCCAGCAGCTTGGCCCCCGGGACAGGATCCTCTATTTATGGCTACACCTTC.

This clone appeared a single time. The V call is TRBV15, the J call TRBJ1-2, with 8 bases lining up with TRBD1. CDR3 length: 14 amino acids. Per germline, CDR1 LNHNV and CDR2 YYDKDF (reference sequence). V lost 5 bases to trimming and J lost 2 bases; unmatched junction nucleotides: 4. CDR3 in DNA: TGTGCCACCAGCCCCCGGACAGGGAACTATGGCTACACCTTC. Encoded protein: CATSPRTGNYGYTF.

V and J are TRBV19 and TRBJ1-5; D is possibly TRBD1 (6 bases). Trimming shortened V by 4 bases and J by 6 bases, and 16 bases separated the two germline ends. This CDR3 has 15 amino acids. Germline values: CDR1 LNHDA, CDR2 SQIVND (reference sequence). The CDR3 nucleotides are TGTGCCAGTAGTAACCCCAGGGGCAAGGGTCAGCCCCAGCATTTT. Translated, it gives CASSNPRGKGQPQHF.

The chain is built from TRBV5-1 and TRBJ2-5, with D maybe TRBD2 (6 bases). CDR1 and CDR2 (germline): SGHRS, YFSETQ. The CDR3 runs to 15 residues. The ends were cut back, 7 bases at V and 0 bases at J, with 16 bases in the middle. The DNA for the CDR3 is TGCGCCAGCCGGACTACGGGGAACTACCAAGAGACCCAGTACTTC. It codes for CASRTTGNYQETQYF.

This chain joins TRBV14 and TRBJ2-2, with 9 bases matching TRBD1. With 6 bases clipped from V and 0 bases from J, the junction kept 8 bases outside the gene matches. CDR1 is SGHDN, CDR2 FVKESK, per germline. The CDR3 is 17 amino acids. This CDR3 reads CASRHSRQGANTGELFF. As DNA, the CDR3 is TGTGCCAGCAGACATTCCCGACAGGGGGCGAACACCGGGGAGCTGTTTTTT.

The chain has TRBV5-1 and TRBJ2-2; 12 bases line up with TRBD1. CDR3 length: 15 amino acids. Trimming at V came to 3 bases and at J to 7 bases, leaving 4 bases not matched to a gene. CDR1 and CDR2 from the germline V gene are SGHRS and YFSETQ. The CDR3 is CASSSGTGGLGELFF. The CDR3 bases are TGCGCCAGCAGCTCGGGGACAGGGGGCCTCGGGGAGCTGTTTTTT.

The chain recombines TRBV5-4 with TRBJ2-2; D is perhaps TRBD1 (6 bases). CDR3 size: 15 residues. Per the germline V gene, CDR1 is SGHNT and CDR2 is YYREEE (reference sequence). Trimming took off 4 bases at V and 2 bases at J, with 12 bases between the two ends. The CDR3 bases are TGTGCCAGCAGCGCCGGGACACCAAACACCGGGGAGCTGTTTTTT. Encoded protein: CASSAGTPNTGELFF.

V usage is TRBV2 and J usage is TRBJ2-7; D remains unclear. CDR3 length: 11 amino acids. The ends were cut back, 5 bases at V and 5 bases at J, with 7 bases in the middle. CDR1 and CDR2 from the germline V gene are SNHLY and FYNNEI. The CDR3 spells CASSLRNEQYF. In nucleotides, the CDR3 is TGTGCCAGCAGTCTGAGGAACGAGCAGTACTTC.

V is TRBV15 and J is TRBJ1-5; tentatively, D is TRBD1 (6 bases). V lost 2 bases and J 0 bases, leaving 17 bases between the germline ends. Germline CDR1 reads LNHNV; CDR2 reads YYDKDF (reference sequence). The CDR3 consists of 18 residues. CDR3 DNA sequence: TGTGCCACCAGCAGACTTGCGACAGGCGCAAATAGCAATCAGCCCCAGCATTTT. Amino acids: CATSRLATGANSNQPQHF.

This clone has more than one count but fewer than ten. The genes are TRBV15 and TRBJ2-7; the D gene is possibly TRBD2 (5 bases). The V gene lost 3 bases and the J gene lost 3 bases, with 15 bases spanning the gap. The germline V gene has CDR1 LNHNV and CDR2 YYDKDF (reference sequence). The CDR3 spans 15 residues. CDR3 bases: TGTGCCACCAGCAGGCAGATTGTCGGGGTCTACGAGCAGTACTTC. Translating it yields CATSRQIVGVYEQYF.